These 14 T cell receptor beta chains share one sample of origin, sequenced in a study of CD8 T cells in Susac syndrome. RNA in amounts of roughly 0.5 to 1 ug was reverse transcribed with random hexamers. TCRdb analysed the immunoSEQ multiplex PCR reads with MiXCR anew, one entry per CDR3 protein. The table records 80,000 or so distinct CDR3 sequences, more than 85% of them present only once. Sequenced input: CD4+ T cells from PBMCs. The receptors were gathered from a human donor with Susac syndrome.

J is TRBJ2-3 and V is TRBV20-1; no clear D gene. Germline V gene sequence: CDR1 DFQATT, CDR2 SNEGSKA (reference sequence). CDR3 length equals 11 residues. Trimming shortened V by 5 bases and J by 3 bases, and 6 bases separated the two germline ends. The CDR3 spells CSALGTDTQYF. The CDR3 region has the DNA TGCAGTGCTCTGGGGACAGATACGCAGTATTTT.

This sequence joins TRBV12-3 or TRBV12-4 and TRBJ2-1; TRBD2 is a possible D gene (7 bases). V was trimmed by 10 bases and J by 8 bases, leaving 24 bases between them. CDR3 length: 15 amino acids. CDR3 DNA: TGTGCCAATACTATCCGTAGGGGGGGAATCTATGAGCAGTTCTTC. Translating it yields CANTIRRGGIYEQFF.

The chain recombines TRBV27 with TRBJ2-7; maybe TRBD1 (6 bases). CDR1 MNHEY and CDR2 SMNVEV come from the germline V gene (reference sequence). CDR3 length equals 15 residues. Trimming removed 5 bases from V and 7 bases from J, with 21 bases in between. The CDR3 is CASSEDRRRAWEQYF. The CDR3 DNA sequence: TGTGCCAGCAGTGAAGACAGGAGACGGGCGTGGGAGCAGTACTTC.

This clonotype was seen a single time. The gene calls are TRBV20-1 and TRBJ2-7, with 9 bases identical to TRBD1. This CDR3 has 13 amino acids. V lost 5 bases and J lost 4; bases outside the gene matches: 6. Germline V gene data show CDR1 as DFQATT and CDR2 as SNEGSKA (reference sequence). Here the CDR3 reads CSALEQGAYEQYF. CDR3 sequence (DNA): TGCAGTGCTCTGGAACAGGGGGCGTACGAGCAGTACTTC.

This chain joins TRBV29-1 and TRBJ2-2, with D possibly being TRBD1 (6 bases). The germline gives CDR1 SQVTM, CDR2 ANQGSEA. Trimming removed 6 bases from V and 0 bases from J, with 14 bases in between. CDR3 size: 15 residues. This CDR3 is CSVGGVGANTGELFF. CDR3 coding DNA: TGCAGCGTAGGGGGTGTAGGAGCGAACACCGGGGAGCTGTTTTTT.

This chain connects TRBV24-1 to TRBJ2-2; D is uncertain. CDR1 KGHDR and CDR2 SFDVKD come from the germline V gene. V lost 2 bases, J lost 4 bases, and 13 bases lay in between. The CDR3 loop spans 16 amino acids. Here the CDR3 reads CATSDSKSGTTGELFF. In DNA, the CDR3 is TGTGCCACCAGTGATTCCAAATCAGGAACCACCGGGGAGCTGTTTTTT.

The CDR3 bases are TGTGCCTGGAGCGCGGGGCTCGGCGGGAGAGATACGCAGTATTTT. Its translation is CAWSAGLGGRDTQYF. The V gene is TRBV30, the J gene TRBJ2-3; 7 bases line up with TRBD2. The CDR3 is made up of 15 amino acids. J gave up 5 bases and V 3 bases, and 11 bases lay outside the gene matches. Germline V gene data show CDR1 as GTSNPN and CDR2 as SVGIG (reference sequence).

The rearrangement joins TRBV7-2 to TRBJ2-5; no clear D gene. The CDR3 is 12 amino acids. Germline CDR1 reads SGHTA; CDR2 reads FQGNSA. V dropped 3 bases and J dropped 8 bases, with 10 bases sitting between them. CDR3 sequence (DNA): TGTGCCAGCAGCTTTCCCCCTGAAACCCAGTACTTC. It specifies CASSFPPETQYF.

This chain connects TRBV19 to TRBJ2-1; D is possibly TRBD1 or TRBD2 (5 bases each). The ends were cut back, 2 bases at V and 3 bases at J, with 17 bases in the middle. The CDR3 loop spans 17 amino acids. In germline, CDR1 is LNHDA, CDR2 SQIVND (reference sequence). The CDR3 DNA is TGTGCCAGTAGTATAAGAGGCACTAGGGGATTCTACAATGAGCAGTTCTTC. Amino acids: CASSIRGTRGFYNEQFF.

The rearrangement links TRBV6-1 to TRBJ2-2, with 9 nucleotides matching TRBD1. Trimming took 10 bases from V and 5 from J; bases not matched to a gene: 5. CDR3 length equals 13 residues. CDR1 MNHNS and CDR2 SASEGT come from the germline V gene. CDR3: CATGTGSTGELFF. CDR3 in DNA: TGTGCCACCGGGACAGGGTCGACCGGGGAGCTGTTTTTT.

The V and J genes are TRBV5-6 and TRBJ2-5, with TRBD2 matching over 8 bases. The J segment lost 5 bases and the V segment lost 4 bases, leaving 7 bases of the junction unmatched. Germline-derived CDR1 and CDR2 are SGHDT and YYEEEE. The CDR3 spans 14 residues. This CDR3 reads CASSPSTSAETQYF. CDR3 nucleotides: TGTGCCAGCAGCCCCTCGACTAGCGCGGAGACCCAGTACTTC.

This clonotype is a singleton in its sample. The V and J genes are TRBV20-1 and TRBJ2-1; 11 nucleotides align to TRBD2. Germline CDR1 DFQATT, CDR2 SNEGSKA (reference sequence). The CDR3 consists of 15 residues. The DNA of the CDR3 is TGCAGCTATAGCGGGGGGGCCTACCTCGGCAATGAGCAGTTCTTC. Protein: CSYSGGAYLGNEQFF.

This chain links TRBV3-1 with TRBJ1-6, with 7 nucleotides matching TRBD1. V lost 4 bases and J lost 10; bases outside the gene matches: 7. The germline CDR1 and CDR2 sequences are LGHDT and YNNKEL (reference sequence). The CDR3 runs 14 residues. Written as DNA, the CDR3 is TGTGCCAGCAGCCCCCGGGACAGTCAATCACCCCTCCACTTT. Encoded protein: CASSPRDSQSPLHF.

V and J are TRBV5-1 and TRBJ2-6; 7 bases match TRBD1. The CDR3 spans 17 residues. In germline, CDR1 is SGHRS, CDR2 YFSETQ. V lost 4 bases to trimming and J lost 0 bases; unmatched junction nucleotides: 7. CDR3 nucleotide sequence: TGCGCCAGCAGCCAAGGGACAGTGTCCTCTGGGGCCAACGTCCTGACTTTC. Residues: CASSQGTVSSGANVLTF.